These 31 T cell receptor beta chains share one sample of origin, sequenced in a study of blood T cell repertoires in COVID-19. Sequencing was performed with immunoSEQ multiplex PCR; in TCRdb, only in-frame clones are kept and a portion is missing. Of under 60,000 clones listed, approximately 79% are singletons. Sequences were obtained from peripheral blood. The receptors originated from a man between 65 and 85 years old with acute or convalescent COVID-19.

The J gene is TRBJ2-3, the V gene TRBV9, with D unresolved. The CDR3 spans 14 residues. V lost 0 bases and J lost 6, with 11 bases in between. The germline CDR1 and CDR2 sequences are SGDLS and YYNGEE. CDR3 nucleotide sequence: TGTGCCAGCAGCGTAGTCTCCGAACGGGATACGCAGTATTTT. It yields the protein CASSVVSERDTQYF. Together with reference TRBV9 and TRBJ2-3, the CDR3 gives the full variable domain: DSGVTQTPKHLITATGQRVTLRCSPRSGDLSVYWYQQSLDQGLQFLIQYYNGEERAKGNILERFSAQQFPDLHSELNLSSLELGDSALYFCASSVVSERDTQYFGPGTRLTVL.

This clone has only one observation. The chain uses TRBV5-6 and TRBJ2-5, with 10 nucleotides matching TRBD1. V lost 2 bases and J lost 5; bases outside the gene matches: 6. CDR1 and CDR2 (germline): SGHDT, YYEEEE. This CDR3 comprises 15 residues. The CDR3, as DNA: TGTGCCAGCAGCTTTTCGACAGGGGGCCGGGAGACCCAGTACTTC. Translation: CASSFSTGGRETQYF.

The CDR3 protein is CASSSTGRETQYF. CDR3 bases: TGTGCCAGCAGCTCGACAGGAAGGGAGACCCAGTACTTC. The chain carries TRBV7-3 and TRBJ2-5; a weak D match, TRBD1 (6 bases). The V gene's germline CDR1 is SGHTA and CDR2 FQGTGA. V was pared by 4 bases and J by 5 bases, with 11 bases between. The CDR3 totals 13 residues.

The chain combines TRBV2 with TRBJ2-5; D is perhaps TRBD2 (5 bases). The CDR3 loop spans 14 amino acids. With 1 base removed from V and 2 bases from J, the gap between germline ends came to 8 bases. CDR1 and CDR2 from the germline V gene are SNHLY and FYNNEI. CDR3 in amino acids: CASSEVTGQETQYF. In DNA form, the CDR3 reads TGTGCCAGCAGTGAAGTAACGGGACAAGAGACCCAGTACTTC.

This clone was seen only once. The J gene is TRBJ2-2, the V gene TRBV11-1, with 7 positions matching TRBD1. V lost 5 bases, J lost 4 bases, and 4 bases stayed unmatched. Germline CDR1 and CDR2: SGHAT and FQDESV (reference sequence). The CDR3 spans 14 residues. CDR3 sequence reads: CASSHRGSTGELFF. The DNA of the CDR3 is TGTGCCAGCAGCCACAGGGGCTCCACCGGGGAGCTGTTTTTT.

The rearrangement links TRBV11-3 to TRBJ2-3; 13 bases agree with TRBD2. Germline-derived CDR1 and CDR2 are SGHNT and YENEEA. V was pared by 1 base and J by 0 bases, with 7 bases of the junction left unmatched. CDR3 length: 19 residues. CDR3 DNA sequence: TGTGCCAGCAGCTTAGGGGGACTAGCGGGGTTCTCTAGCACAGATACGCAGTATTTT. Protein product: CASSLGGLAGFSSTDTQYF.

The chain joins TRBV6-5 to TRBJ2-1; TRBD2 agrees at 7 bases. The CDR3 sequence is 15 residues long. The V gene's germline CDR1 is MNHEY and CDR2 SVGAGI. The V segment lost 7 bases and the J segment 8 bases; nucleotides outside the gene matches: 14. The CDR3 here is CASTPLGEGDHEQFF. As DNA, the CDR3 is TGTGCCAGCACTCCTTTGGGGGAGGGAGACCATGAGCAGTTCTTC.

This clone was observed a handful of times. The chain recombines TRBV7-6 with TRBJ2-2; D may be TRBD1 (8 bases). This CDR3 spans 19 amino acids. With 0 bases removed from V and 0 bases from J, the gap between germline ends came to 17 bases. The germline V gene encodes CDR1 SGHVS and CDR2 FNYEAQ. The CDR3 is CASSLAWTGRVSNTGELFF. CDR3 bases: TGTGCCAGCAGCTTAGCTTGGACAGGGAGGGTTTCGAACACCGGGGAGCTGTTTTTT.

The rearrangement links TRBV5-1 to TRBJ2-6; weak D call: TRBD2 (6 bases). This CDR3 spans 16 amino acids. Germline CDR1 SGHRS, CDR2 YFSETQ. V gave up 0 bases and J gave up 2 bases, with 9 bases separating them. The CDR3 DNA sequence: TGCGCCAGCAGCTTGGGCGGGATGGCTGGGGCCAACGTCCTGACTTTC. Encoded protein: CASSLGGMAGANVLTF. The full variable domain, rest sourced from reference TRBV5-1 and TRBJ2-6, is KAGVTQTPRYLIKTRGQQVTLSCSPISGHRSVSWYQQTPGQGLQFLFEYFSETQRNKGNFPGRFSGRQFSNSRSEMNVSTLELGDSALYLCASSLGGMAGANVLTFGAGSRLTVL.

The rearrangement joins TRBV18 to TRBJ1-6; 7 bases line up with TRBD1. The CDR3 sequence is 15 residues long. Germline V gene data show CDR1 as KGHSH and CDR2 as LQKENI. With V trimmed by 4 bases and J by 9 bases, 9 bases remained unmatched. The CDR3 protein is CASSRTGTEGSPLHF. The CDR3 region has the DNA TGTGCCAGCTCACGAACCGGGACAGAGGGTTCACCCCTCCACTTT.

This chain connects TRBV6-1 to TRBJ2-1; D possibly corresponds to TRBD2 (6 bases). CDR3 length: 11 residues. V was clipped by 3 bases and J by 13 bases, with 10 bases between them. Germline lookup yields CDR1 MNHNS and CDR2 SASEGT. The CDR3 loop reads CASSDGTHQFF. CDR3 bases: TGTGCCAGCAGTGACGGGACTCACCAGTTCTTC.

This clone was seen a few times. The chain is built from TRBV10-3 and TRBJ2-7; TRBD1 is a possible D gene (6 bases). V was clipped by 3 bases and J by 7 bases, with 13 bases between them. This CDR3 comprises 13 residues. Germline CDR1 ENHRY, CDR2 SYGVKD. The CDR3 loop is CAISDNFRGEQYF. The CDR3 region has the DNA TGTGCCATCAGTGATAATTTCAGGGGAGAGCAGTACTTC.

This clone came up many times. The chain is built from TRBV30 and TRBJ2-5; a possible D gene is TRBD2 (5 bases). The CDR3 is made up of 15 amino acids. The V and J ends lost 4 bases and 0 bases respectively, with 15 bases between them. The germline CDR1 and CDR2 sequences are GTSNPN and SVGIG (reference sequence). The CDR3 protein is CAWTKMGRNQETQYF. The DNA of the CDR3 is TGTGCCTGGACCAAAATGGGGAGAAACCAAGAGACCCAGTACTTC. The variable domain in full, completed from reference TRBV30 and TRBJ2-5, reads SQTIHQWPATLVQPVGSPLSLECTVEGTSNPNLYWYRQAAGRGLQLLFYSVGIGQISSEVPQNLSASRPQDRQFILSSKKLLLSDSGFYLCAWTKMGRNQETQYFGPGTRLLVL.

The rearrangement joins TRBV4-3 to TRBJ2-7; the match to TRBD2 covers 8 bases. CDR3 length: 16 amino acids. Trimming cost V 1 base and J 4 bases; bases outside gene matches: 9. The germline V gene encodes CDR1 LGHNA and CDR2 YSLEER. The CDR3 loop is CASSQVPLAGAYEQYF. As DNA, the CDR3 is TGCGCCAGCAGCCAAGTACCGCTAGCGGGTGCATACGAGCAGTACTTC.

The chain carries TRBV7-8 and TRBJ2-7; D remains unclear. CDR1 SGHVS and CDR2 FQNEAQ come from the germline V gene. V was shortened by 7 bases and J by 7 bases, with 17 bases between the two germline ends. The CDR3 is made up of 13 amino acids. The DNA of the CDR3 is TGTGCCAGCACGGGTTCTACTACGGGTGAGCAGTACTTC. Translating gives CASTGSTTGEQYF.

The rearrangement links TRBV5-1 to TRBJ2-1; 10 bases are a match to TRBD1. Germline V gene data show CDR1 as SGHRS and CDR2 as YFSETQ. Trimming removed 0 bases from V and 10 bases from J; junction bases left unmatched: 7. CDR3 length equals 15 residues. The CDR3 DNA is TGCGCCAGCAGCTTGGCCGACAGGGGGCCGGAGGAGCAGTTCTTC. As protein: CASSLADRGPEEQFF. The entire variable domain, with the rest obtained from reference TRBV5-1 and TRBJ2-1, is as follows: KAGVTQTPRYLIKTRGQQVTLSCSPISGHRSVSWYQQTPGQGLQFLFEYFSETQRNKGNFPGRFSGRQFSNSRSEMNVSTLELGDSALYLCASSLADRGPEEQFFGPGTRLTVL.

This clone has only one observation. At one end, the junction sequence differs from germline, possibly due to a read error. The chain recombines TRBV10-3 with TRBJ2-5, with D maybe TRBD1 (6 bases). The germline V gene has CDR1 ENHRY and CDR2 SYGVKD. This CDR3 region has 13 residues. CDR3 region: CAISEQGKETQYF. DNA for the CDR3: TGTGCCATCAGTGAACAGGGCAAAGAAACCCAGTACTTC.

This sequence joins TRBV7-3 and TRBJ2-3, with D perhaps matching TRBD2 (6 bases). The ends were cut back, 6 bases at V and 7 bases at J, with 23 bases in the middle. The CDR3 runs to 16 residues. Germline lookup yields CDR1 SGHTA and CDR2 FQGTGA. The CDR3 region is CASSSAGSPFVNTQYF. The CDR3, as DNA: TGTGCCAGCAGTTCGGCCGGGAGCCCCTTCGTGAATACGCAGTATTTT.

The chain combines TRBV2 with TRBJ2-5, with a tentative D call TRBD2 (6 bases). Germline lookup yields CDR1 SNHLY and CDR2 FYNNEI. This CDR3 spans 14 amino acids. The V end lost 4 bases, the J end lost 4 bases, and 13 bases lay between the germline ends. The CDR3 region has the DNA TGTGCCAGCAGTGCTGAGGTCGGGGGAGAGACCCAGTACTTC. It translates to CASSAEVGGETQYF.

The chain joins TRBV6-1 to TRBJ1-3; no clear D gene. The CDR3 is 15 amino acids. CDR1 is MNHNS and CDR2 is SASEGT in the germline V gene. V was pared by 0 bases and J by 2 bases, with 8 bases between. The CDR3, as DNA: TGTGCCAGCAGTGAAGCTTGGCAGACTGGAAACACCATATATTTT. Amino acids: CASSEAWQTGNTIYF.

This chain connects TRBV30 to TRBJ2-1, with 14 bases lining up with TRBD2. This CDR3 comprises 15 residues. Germline CDR1 reads GTSNPN; CDR2 reads SVGIG (reference sequence). Unmatched junction bases numbered 8, after V lost 4 bases and J lost 9 bases. The CDR3 here is CAWTNKGLAGAEQFF. CDR3 sequence (DNA): TGTGCCTGGACTAATAAGGGACTAGCGGGAGCTGAGCAGTTCTTC.

J is TRBJ2-2 and V is TRBV19; tentative D call: TRBD1 (5 bases). This CDR3 has 15 amino acids. The V end was cut by 6 bases, the J end by 3 bases, with 14 bases between. Germline loops: CDR1 LNHDA, CDR2 SQIVND (reference sequence). The CDR3 DNA is TGTGCCAGTAGCCCCTCTGGGGCGGACACCGGGGAGCTGTTTTTT. Translated: CASSPSGADTGELFF.

The chain uses TRBV29-1 and TRBJ1-1; no reliable D call. CDR3 size: 14 residues. Germline V lookup: CDR1 SQVTM, CDR2 ANQGSEA. Trimming cost V 7 bases and J 1 base, with 16 bases left between them. CDR3 nucleotide sequence: TGCAGCGGCGCTCTGCCGGGGTCGAACACTGAAGCTTTCTTT. This codes for CSGALPGSNTEAFF.

V is TRBV10-1 and J is TRBJ2-5, with 12 nucleotides matching TRBD2. V dropped 10 bases and J dropped 2; count of bases not matched to a gene: 8. Germline V gives CDR1 WNHNN, CDR2 SYGVQD (reference sequence). The CDR3 contains 15 residues. The CDR3 spells CATKTSGGLQETQYF. In nucleotides, the CDR3 is TGCGCCACCAAGACTAGCGGGGGATTACAAGAGACCCAGTACTTC.

The rearrangement joins TRBV28 to TRBJ1-5, with D hard to call. The V end was cut by 5 bases, the J end by 0 bases, with 23 bases between. Germline V gene lookup returns CDR1 MDHEN and CDR2 SYDVKM. CDR3 length equals 19 residues. The CDR3 here is CASSLTTTSPGSSNQPQHF. The CDR3 nucleotides are TGTGCCAGCAGTCTAACGACGACATCGCCCGGGAGTAGCAATCAGCCCCAGCATTTT.

The chain employs TRBV5-6 and TRBJ1-2; no reliable D call. Germline CDR1 is SGHDT and CDR2 is YYEEEE. This CDR3 region has 15 residues. Deletions cut 0 bases from V and 4 bases from J, with 13 bases between. The CDR3 spells CASSLVRSSSYGYTF. The CDR3 nucleotides are TGTGCCAGCAGCTTGGTCAGGTCTTCAAGCTATGGCTACACCTTC. The whole variable domain, filled in from reference TRBV5-6 and TRBJ1-2, reads DAGVTQSPTHLIKTRGQQVTLRCSPKSGHDTVSWYQQALGQGPQFIFQYYEEEERQRGNFPDRFSGHQFPNYSSELNVNALLLGDSALYLCASSLVRSSSYGYTFGSGTRLTVV.

This rearrangement joins TRBV3-1 (or the pseudogene TRBV3-2) to TRBJ2-3; 8 nucleotides match TRBD2. This CDR3 is built from 19 residues. V was clipped by 3 bases and J by 2 bases; unmatched bases: 16. Germline V gives CDR1 LGHDT, CDR2 YNNKEL (reference sequence). DNA for the CDR3: TGTGCCAGCAGCCACCCTCGCGGGGGGAGGGCCCGAGTCACAGATACGCAGTATTTT. Translating gives CASSHPRGGRARVTDTQYF.

The chain has TRBV5-1 and TRBJ2-3; TRBD1 aligns across 8 bases. V trimming: 5 bases; J trimming: 5 bases; junction bases outside the gene matches: 10. CDR1 is SGHRS and CDR2 is YFSETQ in the germline V gene. The CDR3 sequence is 15 residues long. CDR3 in DNA: TGCGCCAGCAGAACGGCGACAGGGGAAGTAGATACGCAGTATTTT. This encodes CASRTATGEVDTQYF.

The chain combines TRBV18 with TRBJ2-3; TRBD2 aligns across 7 bases. The CDR3 is 14 amino acids. Trimming took 5 bases from V and 2 from J; bases not matched to a gene: 4. Germline loops: CDR1 KGHSH, CDR2 LQKENI. In DNA form, the CDR3 reads TGTGCCAGCTCAAAGGGGAGGGCCACAGATACGCAGTATTTT. Its protein product is CASSKGRATDTQYF.

The J gene is TRBJ2-3, the V gene TRBV3-1 (or the pseudogene TRBV3-2); TRBD2 aligns across 7 bases. Germline-derived CDR1 and CDR2 are LGHDT and YNNKEL (reference sequence). V dropped 1 base and J dropped 5; count of bases not matched to a gene: 9. CDR3 length equals 16 residues. CDR3 nucleotides: TGTGCCAGCAGCCAAGCAATTGCGGGAGTGGGAGATACGCAGTATTTT. This codes for CASSQAIAGVGDTQYF.

The chain combines TRBV5-1 with TRBJ2-5, with 8 nucleotides matching TRBD1. This CDR3 region has 15 residues. CDR1 is SGHRS and CDR2 is YFSETQ in the germline V gene. V lost 4 bases, J lost 5 bases, and 10 bases stayed unmatched. Here the CDR3 DNA reads TGCGCCAGCAGCCCTGGGGGGACAGGCGACGAGACCCAGTACTTC. Protein: CASSPGGTGDETQYF.